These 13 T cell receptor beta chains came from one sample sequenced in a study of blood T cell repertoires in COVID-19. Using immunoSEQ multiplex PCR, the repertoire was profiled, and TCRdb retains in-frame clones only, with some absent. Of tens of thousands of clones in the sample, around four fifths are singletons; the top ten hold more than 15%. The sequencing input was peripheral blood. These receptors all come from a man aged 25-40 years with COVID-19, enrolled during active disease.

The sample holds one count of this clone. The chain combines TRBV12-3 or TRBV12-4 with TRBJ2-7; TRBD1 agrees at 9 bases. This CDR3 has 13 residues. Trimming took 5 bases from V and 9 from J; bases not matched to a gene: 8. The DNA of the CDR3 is TGTGCCAGCAGTGTCGGGACAGGGAAAGGGCAGTACTTC. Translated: CASSVGTGKGQYF.

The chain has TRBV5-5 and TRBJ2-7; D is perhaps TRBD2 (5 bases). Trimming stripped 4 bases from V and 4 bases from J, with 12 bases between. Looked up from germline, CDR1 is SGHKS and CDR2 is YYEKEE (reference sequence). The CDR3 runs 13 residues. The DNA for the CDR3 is TGTGCCAGCAGCCATGGACTCGAATACGAGCAGTACTTC. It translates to CASSHGLEYEQYF.

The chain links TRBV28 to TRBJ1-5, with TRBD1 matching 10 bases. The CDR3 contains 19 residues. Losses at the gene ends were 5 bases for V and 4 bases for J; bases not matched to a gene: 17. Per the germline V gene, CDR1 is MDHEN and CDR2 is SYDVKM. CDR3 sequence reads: CASSPRGLRRDRGNQPQHF. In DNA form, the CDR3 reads TGTGCCAGCAGTCCAAGGGGGCTACGCCGGGACAGGGGAAATCAGCCCCAGCATTTT.

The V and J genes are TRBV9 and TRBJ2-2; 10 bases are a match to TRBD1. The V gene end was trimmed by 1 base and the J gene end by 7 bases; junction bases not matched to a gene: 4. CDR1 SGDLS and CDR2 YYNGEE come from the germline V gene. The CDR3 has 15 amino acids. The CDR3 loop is CASSVRQGAFGELFF. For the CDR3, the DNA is TGTGCCAGCAGCGTAAGACAGGGGGCTTTCGGGGAGCTGTTTTTT.

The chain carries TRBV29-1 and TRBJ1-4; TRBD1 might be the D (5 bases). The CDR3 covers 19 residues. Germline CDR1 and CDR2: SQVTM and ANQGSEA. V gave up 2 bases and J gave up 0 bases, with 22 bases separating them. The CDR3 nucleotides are TGCAGCGTTGAAAGGGGCCTTGATTACGGTGATCCAACTAATGAAAAACTGTTTTTT. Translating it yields CSVERGLDYGDPTNEKLFF.

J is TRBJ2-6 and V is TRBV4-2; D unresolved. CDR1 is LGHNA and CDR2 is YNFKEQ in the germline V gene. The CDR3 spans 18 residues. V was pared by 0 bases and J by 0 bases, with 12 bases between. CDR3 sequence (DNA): TGTGCCAGCAGCCAAGATTTATTTGGGCACTCTGGGGCCAACGTCCTGACTTTC. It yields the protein CASSQDLFGHSGANVLTF.

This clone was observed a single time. CDR3 residues: CASSLPGQMNTEAFF. DNA of the CDR3: TGTGCCAGTAGCCTCCCGGGACAAATGAACACTGAAGCTTTCTTT. J is TRBJ1-1 and V is TRBV19; D might be TRBD1 (6 bases). The germline V and J ends were trimmed by 6 bases and 0 bases, with 14 bases remaining between them. The CDR3 is 15 residues long. Germline values: CDR1 LNHDA, CDR2 SQIVND (reference sequence).

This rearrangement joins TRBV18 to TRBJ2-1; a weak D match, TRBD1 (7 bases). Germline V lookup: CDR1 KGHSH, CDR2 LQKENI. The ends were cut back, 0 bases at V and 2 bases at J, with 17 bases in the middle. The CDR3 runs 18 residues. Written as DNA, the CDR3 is TGTGCCAGCTCACCACCGGGAGGACAGGCCGGGGCCTACAATGAGCAGTTCTTC. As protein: CASSPPGGQAGAYNEQFF.

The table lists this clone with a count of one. The CDR3 region has the DNA TGCGCCAGCAGTGATAGCAGTGGGACCCAGTACTTC. Translating gives CASSDSSGTQYF. The rearrangement joins TRBV10-1 to TRBJ2-5; D is unclear. V gave up 3 bases and J gave up 7 bases, with 9 bases separating them. The CDR3 sequence is 12 residues long. Looked up from germline, CDR1 is WNHNN and CDR2 is SYGVQD (reference sequence).

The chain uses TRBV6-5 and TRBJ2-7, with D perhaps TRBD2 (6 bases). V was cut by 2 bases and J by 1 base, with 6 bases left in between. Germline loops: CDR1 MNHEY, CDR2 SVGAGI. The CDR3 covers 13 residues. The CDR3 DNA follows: TGTGCCAGCAGTTACGGGGGGTCCTACGAGCAGTACTTC. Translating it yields CASSYGGSYEQYF.

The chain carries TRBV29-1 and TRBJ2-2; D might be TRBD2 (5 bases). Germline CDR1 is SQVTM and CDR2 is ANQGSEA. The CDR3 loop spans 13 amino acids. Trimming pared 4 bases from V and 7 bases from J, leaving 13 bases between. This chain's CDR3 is CSVGRRRDGELFF. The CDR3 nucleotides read TGCAGCGTTGGCAGGAGACGGGACGGGGAGCTGTTTTTT.

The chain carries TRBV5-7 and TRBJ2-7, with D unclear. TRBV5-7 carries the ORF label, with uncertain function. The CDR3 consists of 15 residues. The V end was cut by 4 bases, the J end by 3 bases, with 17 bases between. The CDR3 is CASSALLTAFYEQYF. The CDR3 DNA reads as TGTGCCAGCAGCGCCCTCCTCACAGCCTTCTACGAGCAGTACTTC.

CDR3 nucleotide sequence: TGCGCCAGCAGCCAAGCTCGAGCGGGAGGGCCCGACAAGAGGGCGCAGTATTTT. Its protein is CASSQARAGGPDKRAQYF. V usage is TRBV4-1 and J usage is TRBJ2-3; 10 bases are shared with TRBD2. From germline, CDR1 is MGHRA and CDR2 YSYEKL. The junction had 17 bases not matched to a gene; V was cut back by 1 base and J by 10 bases. CDR3 length equals 18 residues.